These 10 T cell receptor beta chains originate from one sample sequenced in a study of PD-1 blockade in mismatch repair-deficient tumors. Using immunoSEQ multiplex PCR, the repertoire was profiled, and TCRdb retains in-frame clones only, with some absent. The table includes around 9,000 clones, around 85% detected once. The source material was PBMCs, sampled 46 weeks after starting pembrolizumab. The receptors come from an adult with mismatch repair-deficient cancer.

The chain couples TRBV30 to TRBJ2-7; 10 nucleotides match TRBD2. With V trimmed by 8 bases and J by 5 bases, 9 bases remained unmatched. The germline V gene has CDR1 GTSNPN and CDR2 SVGIG (reference sequence). This CDR3 comprises 13 residues. CDR3 DNA sequence: TGTGCCGGAAAGCGGGAGGGCCGCCACGAGCAGTACTTC. As protein: CAGKREGRHEQYF.

J is TRBJ2-3 and V is TRBV5-1; D remains ambiguous. This CDR3 has 15 amino acids. The ends were cut back, 0 bases at V and 0 bases at J, with 8 bases in the middle. The germline gives CDR1 SGHRS, CDR2 YFSETQ. The CDR3 DNA sequence: TGCGCCAGCAGCTTGGGAGCGACTAGCACAGATACGCAGTATTTT. Its translation: CASSLGATSTDTQYF.

This chain uses TRBV5-6 with TRBJ2-5; TRBD2 might be the D (5 bases). The CDR3 extends over 16 amino acids. Germline V gives CDR1 SGHDT, CDR2 YYEEEE. V gave up 3 bases and J gave up 3 bases, with 18 bases separating them. CDR3 amino acids: CASSWATGTTKETQYF. The CDR3 DNA sequence: TGTGCCAGCAGCTGGGCCACGGGAACGACAAAAGAGACCCAGTACTTC.

This chain connects TRBV2 to TRBJ1-2; D uncertain. Germline CDR1 reads SNHLY; CDR2 reads FYNNEI. The CDR3 totals 14 residues. V dropped 5 bases and J dropped 0 bases, with 10 bases sitting between them. The DNA of the CDR3 is TGTGCCAGCAGTCCCCGGGGTCCTAACTATGGCTACACCTTC. Translation: CASSPRGPNYGYTF.

The CDR3 here is CSVYGQTYEQYF. CDR3 nucleotides: TGCAGCGTTTACGGACAGACCTACGAGCAGTACTTC. This rearrangement joins TRBV29-1 to TRBJ2-7, with D perhaps TRBD1 (6 bases). The germline gives CDR1 SQVTM, CDR2 ANQGSEA. CDR3 length: 12 amino acids. Trimming took 5 bases from V and 2 from J, leaving 10 bases between them.

The chain recombines TRBV20-1 with TRBJ2-1, with D uncertain. Germline CDR1 DFQATT, CDR2 SNEGSKA (reference sequence). The CDR3 consists of 11 residues. V shed 3 bases and J shed 6 bases, with 6 bases lying between them. The CDR3, as DNA: TGCAGTGCTAGTAGTATCAATGAGCAGTTCTTC. Protein: CSASSINEQFF.

CDR3 sequence: CASSHSRQTNTEAFF. CDR3 bases: TGTGCCAGCAGCCATTCTAGACAGACGAACACTGAAGCTTTCTTT. The V gene is TRBV7-9, the J gene TRBJ1-1; TRBD1 might be the D (5 bases). This CDR3 is built from 15 residues. V lost 5 bases, J lost 1 base, and 14 bases lay in between. CDR1 is SEHNR, CDR2 FQNEAQ, per germline (reference sequence).

The J gene is TRBJ1-1, the V gene TRBV7-9; D unclear. The CDR3 covers 15 residues. Trimming pared 1 base from V and 1 base from J, leaving 10 bases between. The germline gives CDR1 SEHNR, CDR2 FQNEAQ (reference sequence). CDR3 amino acids: CASSLDGSPNTEAFF. As DNA, the CDR3 is TGTGCCAGCAGCTTAGATGGGAGTCCGAACACTGAAGCTTTCTTT.

The V gene is TRBV15, the J gene TRBJ1-5; 7 nucleotides line up with TRBD1. V dropped 6 bases and J dropped 2; count of bases not matched to a gene: 7. This CDR3 spans 15 amino acids. Germline assignment: CDR1 LNHNV and CDR2 YYDKDF (reference sequence). DNA of the CDR3: TGTGCCACCAGTAGCGACAGGGTGGGCAATCAGCCCCAGCATTTT. It specifies CATSSDRVGNQPQHF.

The J gene is TRBJ2-1, the V gene TRBV11-3; 7 nucleotides agree with TRBD1. The CDR3 is 14 residues long. Germline-derived CDR1 and CDR2 are SGHNT and YENEEA. V lost 2 bases to trimming and J lost 7 bases; unmatched junction nucleotides: 5. For the CDR3, the DNA is TGTGCCAGCAGCTTAACACAGGGGTTGAATGAGCAGTTCTTC. Its protein is CASSLTQGLNEQFF.